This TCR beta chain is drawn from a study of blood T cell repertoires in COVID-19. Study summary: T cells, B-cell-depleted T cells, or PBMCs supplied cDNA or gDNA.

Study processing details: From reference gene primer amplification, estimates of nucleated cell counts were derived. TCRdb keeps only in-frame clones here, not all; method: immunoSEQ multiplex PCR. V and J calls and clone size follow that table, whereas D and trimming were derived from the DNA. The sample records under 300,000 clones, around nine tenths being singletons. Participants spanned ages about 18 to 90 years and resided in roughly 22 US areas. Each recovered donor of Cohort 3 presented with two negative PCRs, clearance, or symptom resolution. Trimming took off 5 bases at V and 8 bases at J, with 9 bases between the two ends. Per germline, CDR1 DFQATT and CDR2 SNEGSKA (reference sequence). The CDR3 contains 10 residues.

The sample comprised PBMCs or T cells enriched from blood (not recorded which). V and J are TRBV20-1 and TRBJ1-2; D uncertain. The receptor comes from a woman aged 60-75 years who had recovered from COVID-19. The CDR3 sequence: CSASWAGYTF. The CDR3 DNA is TGCAGTGCTTCCTGGGCAGGCTACACCTTC.